This TCR beta chain was sequenced during a study of T-cell reconstitution after alpha-beta-depleted transplantation in children. Germline values: CDR1 SGHVS, CDR2 FQNEAQ. CDR3 size: 17 residues. V was pared by 4 bases and J by 0 bases, with 9 bases of the junction left unmatched. This clonotype was seen repeatedly, ten times or more. Unique molecular identifiers were incorporated during preparation of the TCRbeta library. MiXCR, run by TCRdb on the PCR reads, gives a single entry per CDR3 protein. The table lists a few hundred thousand distinct CDR3 sequences, 10% of them singletons, with less than 2.5% in the top ten.

The source is a human donor who donated a stem cell graft to a child with acute lymphoblastic leukemia. This chain uses TRBV7-8 with TRBJ2-1; 7 bases map to TRBD2. The sample here was PBMCs from the stem cell graft donor, taken from the stem cell graft. CDR3 protein: CASSSAGTTISYNEQFF. The CDR3 DNA reads as TGTGCCAGCAGCTCGGCCGGGACTACCATCTCCTACAATGAGCAGTTCTTC.